Here is one T cell receptor beta chain with its context. Primers for the PCR totalled 60 Vbeta and 13 Jbeta. Clones were read by immunoSEQ multiplex PCR, and TCRdb kept only the in-frame ones, dropping some. This table has around 130,000 clones, more than 65% appearing once. The data were obtained in a study of cytomegalovirus exposure and HLA in healthy donors. The sequencing input was PBMCs. The clonotype was recovered from a man between 45 and 60 years old in good health and CMV-seronegative.

DNA of the CDR3: TGTGCCACCAGCAGAGATAACCGAGACTACGAGCAGTACTTC. This encodes CATSRDNRDYEQYF. The V call is TRBV15, the J call TRBJ2-7, with unresolved D. Germline CDR1 and CDR2: LNHNV and YYDKDF (reference sequence). This CDR3 has 14 amino acids. V lost 0 bases, J lost 3 bases, and 9 bases lay in between.